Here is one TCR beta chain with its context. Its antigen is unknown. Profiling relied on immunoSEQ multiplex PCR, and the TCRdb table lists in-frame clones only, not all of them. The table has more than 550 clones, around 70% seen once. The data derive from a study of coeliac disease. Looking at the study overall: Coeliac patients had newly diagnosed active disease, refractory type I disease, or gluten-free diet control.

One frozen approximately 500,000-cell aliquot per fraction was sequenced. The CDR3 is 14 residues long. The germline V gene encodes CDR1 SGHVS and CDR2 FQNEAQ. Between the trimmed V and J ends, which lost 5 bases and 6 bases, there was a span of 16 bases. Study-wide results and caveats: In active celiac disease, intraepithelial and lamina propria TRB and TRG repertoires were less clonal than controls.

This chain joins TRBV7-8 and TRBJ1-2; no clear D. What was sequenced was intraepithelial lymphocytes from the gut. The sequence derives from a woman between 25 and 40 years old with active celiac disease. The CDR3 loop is CASSTRSPGNGYTF. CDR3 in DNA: TGTGCCAGCAGCACCCGCTCCCCGGGAAATGGCTACACCTTC.